This TCR beta chain is from a study of T cells in Graves' hyperthyroidism and ophthalmopathy. This clonotype has only a few counts. The length of the CDR3 is 14 residues. V dropped 3 bases and J dropped 3 bases, with 10 bases sitting between them. Germline lookup yields CDR1 MRHNA and CDR2 SNTAGT. TCR beta CDR3 regions were amplified from RNA. With the HTBI primer set, the TCR CDR3 went through a first round of RT-PCR. TCRdb re-analysed the multiplex PCR reads in MiXCR, keeping a single row per CDR3 protein. In the table there are roughly 740,000 distinct CDR3 sequences, about 16% of which are singletons.

The rearrangement joins TRBV6-4 to TRBJ2-3; D possibly corresponds to TRBD2 (6 bases). The receptor's source is a man between 18 and 29 years old with Graves' hyperthyroidism. The sequenced material came from blood. For the CDR3, the DNA is TGTGCCAGCAGTGAGAGTGGGAGGACAGATACGCAGTATTTT. Its protein product is CASSESGRTDTQYF.